This T cell receptor (beta chain) was sequenced during a study of T cells after yellow fever vaccination. On the study more broadly: Fractions with few cells were prepared using SMART-Seq v4 Ultra Low Input. Study outcomes and limitations: Abundant contaminating clonotypes from the bulk population could appear in FACS-sorted repertoires. Subsequent booster samples again held most clones from primary vaccination (96% CD4, roughly 91% CD8).

CDR1 LGHNA and CDR2 YSLEER come from the germline V gene. J lost 2 bases, V lost 5 bases, and 3 bases had no gene match. CDR3 size: 13 residues. As TCR cDNA was made by 5'RACE template switching, a universal primer site and UMIs were added. From the 5' RACE reads, TCRdb called clonotypes with MiXCR, one entry per CDR3 protein. The sample holds a few hundred thousand distinct CDR3 sequences, 4.1% seen once. This clonotype was counted at least ten times. Antigen unknown. The gene calls are TRBV4-3 and TRBJ2-7, with 7 nucleotides matching TRBD1. This TCR was sampled from a man aged 18 to 30 who received the YFV17D yellow fever vaccine. The starting material was PBMCs, obtained 5 days after the yellow fever booster vaccination. The CDR3 is CASSTGTAYEQYF. Here the CDR3 DNA reads TGCGCCAGCAGCACCGGGACAGCCTACGAGCAGTACTTC.